This T cell receptor beta chain was observed in a study of beta chain features in type 1 diabetes. CD4+ naive, central memory, regulatory and stem cell-like memory subsets were isolated by sorting on CD45RO/CCR7/CD25/CD127/CD95/CD27. Expressed TCRB transcripts were sequenced because the isolated RNA had all been reverse transcribed beforehand. TCRdb's table, derived via immunoSEQ multiplex PCR, lists solely in-frame clones and lacks some. The sample holds 400,000 to 450,000 clones, approximately 14% seen once. CDR3 length: 16 amino acids. Germline CDR1 is SGHTA and CDR2 is FQGNSA. J lost 1 base, V lost 11 bases, and 13 bases had no gene match. Study results and caveats: Type 1 diabetes patients had VDJ junctions that carried fewer insertions and more deletions.

About this clone itself: Its antigen remains unidentified.

The chain uses TRBV7-2 and TRBJ2-2, with 7 bases identical to TRBD2. Sample: naive CD4+ T cells from blood. The sequence was obtained from a man aged 25-45 years in good health. CDR3 amino acids: CAPLGGGPRNTGELFF. In DNA, the CDR3 is TGTGCCCCGTTGGGGGGAGGGCCGCGGAACACCGGGGAGCTGTTTTTT.